Below, 10 T cell receptor beta chains from the same sample are listed, as sequenced in a study of OX40 agonist ivuxolimab in advanced cancers. Clones were sequenced by immunoSEQ multiplex PCR, and TCRdb holds only the in-frame ones, with some missing. The sample has over 45,000 clones, approximately 84% seen once; the top ten hold 1.1%. This sample comprised CD4+ or CD8+ T cells sorted from blood, obtained in a trial of the OX40 agonist ivuxolimab. These TCRs come from an adult with an advanced solid tumor such as melanoma, head and neck, liver or kidney cancer.

CDR3 loop: CASSSGSYNEQFF. CDR3 coding DNA: TGTGCCAGCAGCTCCGGGTCCTACAATGAGCAGTTCTTC. The chain links TRBV7-9 to TRBJ2-1; D ambiguous. CDR3 length: 13 residues. CDR1 is SEHNR and CDR2 is FQNEAQ in the germline V gene (reference sequence). Trimming pared 4 bases from V and 1 base from J, leaving 5 bases between.

This clone has a single count. The chain employs TRBV7-2 and TRBJ2-7; D is possibly TRBD1 or TRBD2 (5 bases each). The CDR3 extends over 14 amino acids. Germline CDR1 SGHTA, CDR2 FQGNSA. Trimming left V 0 bases short and J 0 bases short, with 6 bases between. The CDR3 reads CASSLAGVSYEQYF. In DNA form, the CDR3 reads TGTGCCAGCAGCTTAGCGGGGGTCTCCTACGAGCAGTACTTC.

The chain couples TRBV30 to TRBJ1-5; D not certain. V was clipped by 5 bases and J by 0 bases, with 5 bases between them. CDR3 length: 12 residues. The germline V gene encodes CDR1 GTSNPN and CDR2 SVGIG (reference sequence). DNA of the CDR3: TGTGCCTGGGGGGATAGCAATCAGCCCCAGCATTTT. Translating it yields CAWGDSNQPQHF.

The chain combines TRBV15 with TRBJ1-2; D unresolved. Trimming took 5 bases from V and 1 from J, leaving 11 bases between them. The CDR3 runs to 14 residues. CDR1 is LNHNV and CDR2 is YYDKDF in the germline V gene (reference sequence). The CDR3 coding sequence is TGTGCCACCAGCTTAGAGGGTAGTAACTATGGCTACACCTTC. This encodes CATSLEGSNYGYTF.

V is TRBV5-4 and J is TRBJ2-1; a possible D gene is TRBD1 (6 bases). The CDR3 is 15 amino acids. The germline gives CDR1 SGHNT, CDR2 YYREEE (reference sequence). V lost 4 bases and J lost 2, with 13 bases in between. The CDR3 loop reads CASSRPQGAYNEQFF. DNA of the CDR3: TGTGCCAGCAGCCGGCCACAGGGCGCCTACAATGAGCAGTTCTTC.

The V gene is TRBV30, the J gene TRBJ1-5; no definite D call. This CDR3 has 12 residues. Between the trimmed V and J ends, which lost 5 bases and 9 bases, there was a span of 14 bases. Germline loops: CDR1 GTSNPN, CDR2 SVGIG (reference sequence). CDR3 sequence reads: CAWGRLGLPQHF. In nucleotides, the CDR3 is TGTGCCTGGGGACGTTTAGGTCTGCCCCAGCATTTT.

This clone was observed a handful of times. This chain joins TRBV6-1 and TRBJ2-1, with D possibly being TRBD1 (5 bases). Between the trimmed V and J ends, which lost 5 bases and 3 bases, there was a span of 14 bases. This CDR3 has 15 amino acids. Looked up from germline, CDR1 is MNHNS and CDR2 is SASEGT. DNA of the CDR3: TGTGCCAGCAGTTCCGATGACAGTTACTACAATGAGCAGTTCTTC. Translated, it gives CASSSDDSYYNEQFF.

V and J are TRBV29-1 and TRBJ2-5; D is unresolved. Per the germline V gene, CDR1 is SQVTM and CDR2 is ANQGSEA. There are 13 residues in the CDR3. Trimming shortened V by 5 bases and J by 2 bases, and 12 bases separated the two germline ends. Here the CDR3 DNA reads TGCAGCGTTTCCGGACGGTTTCAAGAGACCCAGTACTTC. Translating it yields CSVSGRFQETQYF.

The chain links TRBV5-1 to TRBJ2-1; D may be TRBD1 or TRBD2 (5 bases each). The germline V and J ends were trimmed by 4 bases and 8 bases, with 22 bases remaining between them. The CDR3 has 16 residues. Germline CDR1 is SGHRS and CDR2 is YFSETQ. The CDR3 protein is CASSPTGGGWTDEQFF. CDR3 DNA: TGCGCCAGCAGCCCCACGGGTGGGGGATGGACTGATGAGCAGTTCTTC.

The gene calls are TRBV6-4 and TRBJ2-1; 9 bases line up with TRBD2. Germline V gene lookup returns CDR1 MRHNA and CDR2 SNTAGT. CDR3 length equals 14 residues. V dropped 2 bases and J dropped 4; count of bases not matched to a gene: 0. The CDR3 here is CASSDLAGYNEQFF. CDR3 nucleotide sequence: TGTGCCAGCAGTGACCTAGCGGGATACAATGAGCAGTTCTTC.